The rows below give T cell receptor beta chains drawn from one sample of a study of spatial heterogeneity in lung cancer. MiXCR, run by TCRdb on the 5' RACE reads, gives a single entry per CDR3 protein. The table shows 95,000 to 130,000 distinct CDR3 sequences, with 12% occurring only once. The sample here was PBMCs, taken at follow-up. The receptors were sampled from a male donor with early-stage non-small cell lung cancer. CDR3s include the opening cysteine and the closing phenylalanine or tryptophan. A D gene is named only where the DNA matches it firmly. Clone size is given for some rows only: seen once, a few or many times, or a class if the clone is expanded.

v_call: TRBV5-1; d_call: NA; j_call: TRBJ2-7; clone_size: NA; cdr3_aa: CASTPFTPKDEQYF; cdr3_nt: TGCGCCAGCACCCCTTTCACTCCCAAGGACGAGCAGTACTTC
v_call: TRBV5-1; d_call: NA; j_call: TRBJ1-2; clone_size: NA; cdr3_aa: CASSLADSVYGYTF; cdr3_nt: TGCGCCAGCAGCTTGGCGGACTCGGTCTATGGCTACACCTTC
v_call: TRBV28; d_call: TRBD2; j_call: TRBJ2-1; clone_size: once; cdr3_aa: CASTTTSGRRNEQFF; cdr3_nt: TGTGCCAGCACCACCACTAGCGGGAGGAGGAATGAGCAGTTCTTC
v_call: TRBV12-3/TRBV12-4; d_call: TRBD1; j_call: TRBJ2-3; clone_size: few; cdr3_aa: CASSAGTGVGHTQYF; cdr3_nt: TGTGCCAGCAGCGCCGGGACAGGCGTCGGGCATACGCAGTATTTT
v_call: TRBV4-2; d_call: NA; j_call: TRBJ2-2; clone_size: NA; cdr3_aa: CASSSQIDTGELFF; cdr3_nt: TGTGCCAGCAGCTCCCAGATAGACACCGGGGAGCTGTTTTTT
v_call: TRBV6-5; d_call: TRBD1; j_call: TRBJ1-6; clone_size: many; cdr3_aa: CASSVQGYSPLHF; cdr3_nt: TGTGCCAGCAGTGTACAGGGGTATTCACCCCTCCACTTT
v_call: TRBV9; d_call: TRBD2; j_call: TRBJ2-5; clone_size: NA; cdr3_aa: CASSAGGIQETQYF; cdr3_nt: TGTGCCAGCAGCGCGGGGGGGATTCAAGAGACCCAGTACTTC
v_call: TRBV7-2; d_call: NA; j_call: TRBJ1-1; clone_size: many; cdr3_aa: CASSLIDRNTEAFF; cdr3_nt: TGTGCCAGCAGCTTAATAGACAGGAACACTGAAGCTTTCTTT
v_call: TRBV6-5; d_call: NA; j_call: TRBJ1-1; clone_size: many; cdr3_aa: CASSYGRGGRMNTEAFF; cdr3_nt: TGTGCCAGCAGTTACGGCCGGGGGGGCCGGATGAACACTGAAGCTTTCTTT
v_call: TRBV20-1; d_call: TRBD1; j_call: TRBJ2-3; clone_size: many; cdr3_aa: CSASGQGAGDTQYF; cdr3_nt: TGCAGTGCTAGCGGACAGGGAGCCGGGGATACGCAGTATTTT
v_call: TRBV7-9; d_call: NA; j_call: TRBJ2-7; clone_size: many; cdr3_aa: CASSLGRGEQYF; cdr3_nt: TGTGCCAGCAGCCTAGGCCGGGGCGAGCAGTACTTC
v_call: TRBV19; d_call: NA; j_call: TRBJ2-7; clone_size: many; cdr3_aa: CASSIRLVAYEQYF; cdr3_nt: TGTGCCAGTAGTATCAGATTGGTCGCCTACGAGCAGTACTTC
v_call: TRBV14; d_call: NA; j_call: TRBJ2-2; clone_size: few; cdr3_aa: CASSQGLGQNTGELFF; cdr3_nt: TGTGCCAGCAGCCAAGGATTAGGACAGAACACCGGGGAGCTGTTTTTT
v_call: TRBV6-4; d_call: NA; j_call: TRBJ2-5; clone_size: few; cdr3_aa: CASSPKWGETQYF; cdr3_nt: TGTGCCAGCAGCCCGAAGTGGGGAGAGACCCAGTACTTC
v_call: TRBV6-1; d_call: TRBD1; j_call: TRBJ2-7; clone_size: few; cdr3_aa: CASSKDRASYEQYF; cdr3_nt: TGTGCCAGCAGTAAGGACAGGGCTTCGTACGAGCAGTACTTC
v_call: TRBV7-2; d_call: NA; j_call: TRBJ2-3; clone_size: NA; cdr3_aa: CASSLAVFGTDTQYF; cdr3_nt: TGTGCCAGCAGCTTAGCGGTCTTTGGCACAGATACGCAGTATTTT
v_call: TRBV5-1; d_call: NA; j_call: TRBJ2-2; clone_size: few; cdr3_aa: CASSLRRLTNSNTGELFF; cdr3_nt: TGCGCCAGCAGCTTGCGGCGGTTAACGAACTCGAACACCGGGGAGCTGTTTTTT
v_call: TRBV28; d_call: NA; j_call: TRBJ1-1; clone_size: NA; cdr3_aa: CASSLPPTENTEAFF; cdr3_nt: TGTGCCAGCAGTTTACCCCCCACGGAGAACACTGAAGCTTTCTTT
v_call: TRBV12-3/TRBV12-4; d_call: NA; j_call: TRBJ1-2; clone_size: NA; cdr3_aa: CASSLDFAVGYTF; cdr3_nt: TGTGCCAGCAGTTTAGACTTCGCCGTCGGCTACACCTTC
v_call: TRBV4-2; d_call: NA; j_call: TRBJ2-7; clone_size: NA; cdr3_aa: CASSQGTISYEQYF; cdr3_nt: TGTGCCAGCAGCCAAGGGACTATCTCCTACGAGCAGTACTTC
v_call: TRBV14; d_call: TRBD1; j_call: TRBJ2-3; clone_size: few; cdr3_aa: CASSQVRDSSTDTQYF; cdr3_nt: TGTGCCAGCAGCCAAGTCCGGGACAGTAGCACAGATACGCAGTATTTT
v_call: TRBV5-6; d_call: NA; j_call: TRBJ1-5; clone_size: many; cdr3_aa: CASSLSRVRQPQHF; cdr3_nt: TGTGCCAGCAGCTTGTCCAGGGTCAGGCAGCCCCAGCATTTT
v_call: TRBV29-1; d_call: NA; j_call: TRBJ2-2; clone_size: few; cdr3_aa: CSVGQGGISSYVSGELFF; cdr3_nt: TGCAGCGTGGGCCAGGGCGGCATCTCATCGTATGTGAGCGGGGAGCTGTTTTTT
v_call: TRBV9; d_call: NA; j_call: TRBJ2-1; clone_size: NA; cdr3_aa: CASSPHGVPYNEQFF; cdr3_nt: TGTGCCAGCAGCCCGCATGGAGTCCCTTACAATGAGCAGTTCTTC
v_call: TRBV2; d_call: TRBD2; j_call: TRBJ2-3; clone_size: NA; cdr3_aa: CASSAAGTRSTDTQYF; cdr3_nt: TGTGCCAGCAGCGCCGCCGGGACTAGAAGCACAGATACGCAGTATTTT
v_call: TRBV30; d_call: NA; j_call: TRBJ1-2; clone_size: few; cdr3_aa: CAWSEVGPQLNTF; cdr3_nt: TGTGCCTGGAGTGAAGTGGGACCCCAATTAAACACCTTC
v_call: TRBV6-1; d_call: NA; j_call: TRBJ2-6; clone_size: few; cdr3_aa: CASSEGSSGANVLTF; cdr3_nt: TGTGCCAGCAGTGAAGGGAGCTCTGGGGCCAACGTCCTGACTTTC
v_call: TRBV15; d_call: TRBD1; j_call: TRBJ1-2; clone_size: many; cdr3_aa: CATSEDRGFGYGYTF; cdr3_nt: TGTGCCACCAGCGAGGACAGGGGCTTTGGCTATGGCTACACCTTC
v_call: TRBV28; d_call: NA; j_call: TRBJ2-1; clone_size: NA; cdr3_aa: CASSFNMVNEQFF; cdr3_nt: TGTGCCAGCAGTTTCAATATGGTGAATGAGCAGTTCTTC
v_call: TRBV7-8; d_call: NA; j_call: TRBJ1-5; clone_size: many; cdr3_aa: CASSLAKGLASNQPQHF; cdr3_nt: TGTGCCAGCAGCTTAGCGAAGGGACTCGCGAGCAATCAGCCCCAGCATTTT
v_call: TRBV5-1; d_call: NA; j_call: TRBJ1-5; clone_size: many; cdr3_aa: CASSLRPDSNQPQHF; cdr3_nt: TGCGCCAGCAGCTTGAGGCCAGATAGCAATCAGCCCCAGCATTTT
v_call: TRBV5-1; d_call: NA; j_call: TRBJ2-1; clone_size: many; cdr3_aa: CASSFQTGSSYNEQFF; cdr3_nt: TGCGCCAGCAGCTTCCAGACCGGGAGCTCCTACAATGAGCAGTTCTTC
v_call: TRBV7-9; d_call: NA; j_call: TRBJ1-3; clone_size: NA; cdr3_aa: CASSFLGSGNTIYF; cdr3_nt: TGTGCCAGCAGCTTTCTTGGCTCTGGAAACACCATATATTTT
v_call: TRBV6-1; d_call: NA; j_call: TRBJ2-7; clone_size: few; cdr3_aa: CASRGQSYEQYF; cdr3_nt: TGTGCCAGCAGAGGACAGTCCTACGAGCAGTACTTC
v_call: TRBV5-1; d_call: TRBD2; j_call: TRBJ2-1; clone_size: NA; cdr3_aa: CASSLEPSGGLNEQFF; cdr3_nt: TGCGCCAGCAGCTTGGAACCTAGCGGGGGGCTCAATGAGCAGTTCTTC
v_call: TRBV5-1; d_call: NA; j_call: TRBJ2-7; clone_size: many; cdr3_aa: CASSWGRVGSSYEQYF; cdr3_nt: TGCGCCAGCAGTTGGGGCCGGGTGGGGTCCTCCTACGAGCAGTACTTC
v_call: TRBV19; d_call: TRBD1; j_call: TRBJ1-2; clone_size: NA; cdr3_aa: CASSSPRGQDYGYTF; cdr3_nt: TGTGCCAGTAGTAGTCCCAGGGGGCAAGACTATGGCTACACCTTC
v_call: TRBV5-1; d_call: NA; j_call: TRBJ1-5; clone_size: many; cdr3_aa: CASSLAGPNQPQHF; cdr3_nt: TGCGCCAGCAGCTTGGCCGGTCCAAATCAGCCCCAGCATTTT
v_call: TRBV7-9; d_call: NA; j_call: TRBJ2-1; clone_size: many; cdr3_aa: CASSLGYNEQFF; cdr3_nt: TGTGCCAGCAGTTTAGGATACAATGAGCAGTTCTTC
v_call: TRBV9; d_call: NA; j_call: TRBJ2-3; clone_size: NA; cdr3_aa: CASSVAQGIDTQYF; cdr3_nt: TGTGCCAGCAGCGTAGCGCAGGGCATAGATACGCAGTATTTT
v_call: TRBV9; d_call: NA; j_call: TRBJ2-1; clone_size: few; cdr3_aa: CASSSSGNSYNEQFF; cdr3_nt: TGTGCCAGCAGCTCCAGCGGAAACTCCTACAATGAGCAGTTCTTC
v_call: TRBV11-2; d_call: NA; j_call: TRBJ2-5; clone_size: few; cdr3_aa: CASSPPSVRKAGATQYF; cdr3_nt: TGTGCCAGCAGCCCGCCTTCAGTGCGAAAGGCCGGGGCGACCCAGTACTTC
v_call: TRBV9; d_call: NA; j_call: TRBJ2-7; clone_size: many; cdr3_aa: CASSAQVASYEQYF; cdr3_nt: TGTGCCAGCAGCGCCCAGGTGGCCTCCTACGAGCAGTACTTC
v_call: TRBV11-2; d_call: TRBD1; j_call: TRBJ1-6; clone_size: many; cdr3_aa: CASSGRTGRSPLHF; cdr3_nt: TGTGCCAGCAGCGGAAGGACAGGCCGATCACCCCTCCACTTT
v_call: TRBV14; d_call: NA; j_call: TRBJ1-1; clone_size: many; cdr3_aa: CASSHSGKMNTEAFF; cdr3_nt: TGTGCCAGCAGCCACTCGGGAAAGATGAACACTGAAGCTTTCTTT
v_call: TRBV29-1; d_call: NA; j_call: TRBJ2-5; clone_size: few; cdr3_aa: CSVRRAQETQYF; cdr3_nt: TGCAGCGTTCGCAGGGCACAAGAGACCCAGTACTTC
v_call: TRBV5-4; d_call: TRBD1; j_call: TRBJ2-7; clone_size: NA; cdr3_aa: CASSPDRGRYEQYF; cdr3_nt: TGTGCCAGCAGCCCGGACAGGGGAAGGTACGAGCAGTACTTC
v_call: TRBV6-4; d_call: NA; j_call: TRBJ2-1; clone_size: many; cdr3_aa: CASSDTRQAEQFF; cdr3_nt: TGTGCCAGCAGTGACACACGGCAGGCCGAGCAGTTCTTC
v_call: TRBV10-3; d_call: TRBD2; j_call: TRBJ2-3; clone_size: many; cdr3_aa: CAISDRGGYTDTQYF; cdr3_nt: TGTGCCATCAGTGATCGGGGGGGCTACACAGATACGCAGTATTTT
v_call: TRBV10-3; d_call: TRBD1; j_call: TRBJ1-2; clone_size: few; cdr3_aa: CAISEEGAGYGYTF; cdr3_nt: TGTGCCATCAGTGAAGAGGGGGCAGGCTATGGCTACACCTTC
v_call: TRBV24-1; d_call: NA; j_call: TRBJ1-1; clone_size: NA; cdr3_aa: CVTSGGERNTEAFF; cdr3_nt: TGTGTCACCAGTGGGGGCGAGAGGAACACTGAAGCTTTCTTT
v_call: TRBV10-3; d_call: NA; j_call: TRBJ1-1; clone_size: NA; cdr3_aa: CAITNSVGTEAFF; cdr3_nt: TGTGCCATTACTAACAGCGTCGGCACTGAAGCTTTCTTT
v_call: TRBV28; d_call: TRBD1; j_call: TRBJ2-7; clone_size: NA; cdr3_aa: CASIGQGRNEQYF; cdr3_nt: TGTGCCAGCATTGGACAGGGGCGCAACGAGCAGTACTTC
v_call: TRBV9; d_call: NA; j_call: TRBJ1-6; clone_size: NA; cdr3_aa: CASSVDRGDNSPLHF; cdr3_nt: TGTGCCAGCAGCGTAGACCGGGGGGATAATTCACCCCTCCACTTT
v_call: TRBV5-1; d_call: TRBD1; j_call: TRBJ1-2; clone_size: many; cdr3_aa: CASSWSGQEYDYGYTF; cdr3_nt: TGCGCCAGCAGCTGGTCGGGACAGGAGTATGACTATGGCTACACCTTC
v_call: TRBV9; d_call: TRBD1; j_call: TRBJ1-5; clone_size: NA; cdr3_aa: CASTLGQGRNQPQHF; cdr3_nt: TGTGCCAGCACCCTGGGACAGGGACGCAATCAGCCCCAGCATTTT
v_call: TRBV5-6; d_call: TRBD1; j_call: TRBJ2-2; clone_size: few; cdr3_aa: CASSLGQGVTGELFF; cdr3_nt: TGTGCCAGCAGCTTGGGACAGGGGGTTACCGGGGAGCTGTTTTTT